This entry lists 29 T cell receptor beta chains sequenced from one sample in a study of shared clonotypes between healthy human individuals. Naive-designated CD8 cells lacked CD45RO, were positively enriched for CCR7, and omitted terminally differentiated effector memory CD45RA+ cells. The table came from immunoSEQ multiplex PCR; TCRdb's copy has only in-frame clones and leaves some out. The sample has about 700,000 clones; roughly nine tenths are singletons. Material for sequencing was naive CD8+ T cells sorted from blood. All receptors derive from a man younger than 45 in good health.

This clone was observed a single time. The CDR3 here is CASRKTGMDEQFF. The CDR3 coding sequence is TGTGCCAGCAGGAAGACAGGGATGGATGAGCAGTTCTTC. The chain employs TRBV28 and TRBJ2-1; 7 bases line up with TRBD1. The germline CDR1 and CDR2 sequences are MDHEN and SYDVKM. Losses at the gene ends were 6 bases for V and 8 bases for J; bases not matched to a gene: 7. This CDR3 is built from 13 residues.

The CDR3 reads CASSYPSGSLTGELFF. DNA for the CDR3: TGTGCCAGCAGTTACCCAAGCGGGTCCCTCACCGGGGAGCTGTTTTTT. The chain uses TRBV6-5 and TRBJ2-2; weak D call: TRBD2 (6 bases). With 2 bases removed from V and 4 bases from J, the gap between germline ends came to 14 bases. CDR3 length equals 16 residues. Germline CDR1 is MNHEY and CDR2 is SVGAGI.

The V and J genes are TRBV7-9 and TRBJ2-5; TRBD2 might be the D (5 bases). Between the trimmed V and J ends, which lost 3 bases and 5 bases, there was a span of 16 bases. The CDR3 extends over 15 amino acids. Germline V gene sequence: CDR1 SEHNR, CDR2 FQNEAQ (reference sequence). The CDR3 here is CASSFGVGGGETQYF. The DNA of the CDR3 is TGTGCCAGCAGCTTTGGGGTTGGAGGAGGCGAGACCCAGTACTTC.

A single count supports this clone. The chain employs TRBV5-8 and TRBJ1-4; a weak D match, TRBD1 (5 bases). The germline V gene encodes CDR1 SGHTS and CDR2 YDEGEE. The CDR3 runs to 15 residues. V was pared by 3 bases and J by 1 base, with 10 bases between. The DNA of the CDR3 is TGTGCCAGCAGCTCACCGACAGTAACTAATGAAAAACTGTTTTTT. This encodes CASSSPTVTNEKLFF.

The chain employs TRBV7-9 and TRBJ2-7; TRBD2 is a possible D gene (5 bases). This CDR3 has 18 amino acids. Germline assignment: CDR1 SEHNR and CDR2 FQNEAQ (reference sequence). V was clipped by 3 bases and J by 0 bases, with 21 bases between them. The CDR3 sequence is CASSFRPTGSGSSYEQYF. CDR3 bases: TGTGCCAGCAGCTTTCGGCCGACTGGCAGCGGAAGCTCCTACGAGCAGTACTTC.

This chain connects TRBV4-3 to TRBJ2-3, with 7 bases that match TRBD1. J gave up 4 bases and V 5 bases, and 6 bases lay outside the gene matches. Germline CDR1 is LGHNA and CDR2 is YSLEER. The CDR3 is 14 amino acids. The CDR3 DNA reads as TGCGCCAGCAGCAGGGGGCGCGGAGCAGATACGCAGTATTTT. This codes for CASSRGRGADTQYF.

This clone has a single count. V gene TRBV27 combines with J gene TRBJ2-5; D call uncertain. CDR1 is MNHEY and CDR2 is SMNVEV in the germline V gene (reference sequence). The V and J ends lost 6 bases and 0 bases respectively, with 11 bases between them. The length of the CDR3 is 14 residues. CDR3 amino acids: CASSGSPNQETQYF. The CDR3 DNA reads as TGTGCCAGCAGCGGGTCTCCGAACCAAGAGACCCAGTACTTC.

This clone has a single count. The CDR3 region is CASTPGGRVHEQYF. The CDR3 nucleotides are TGTGCCAGCACTCCCGGGGGCAGGGTGCACGAGCAGTACTTC. The chain joins TRBV27 to TRBJ2-7, with D perhaps given as TRBD1 or TRBD2 (6 bases each). Germline CDR1 MNHEY, CDR2 SMNVEV (reference sequence). V gave up 7 bases and J gave up 5 bases, with 18 bases separating them. The CDR3 consists of 14 residues.

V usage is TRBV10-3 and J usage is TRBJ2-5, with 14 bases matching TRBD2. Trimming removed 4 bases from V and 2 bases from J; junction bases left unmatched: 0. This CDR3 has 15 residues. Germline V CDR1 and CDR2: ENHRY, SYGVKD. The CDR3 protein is CAISGLAGGQETQYF. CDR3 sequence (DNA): TGTGCCATCAGTGGACTAGCGGGAGGGCAAGAGACCCAGTACTTC.

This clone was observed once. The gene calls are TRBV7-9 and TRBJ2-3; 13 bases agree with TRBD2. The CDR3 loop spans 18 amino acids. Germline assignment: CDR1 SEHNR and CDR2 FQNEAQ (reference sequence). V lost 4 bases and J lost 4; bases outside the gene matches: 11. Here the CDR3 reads CASSSTSGRARLSDTQYF. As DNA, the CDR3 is TGTGCCAGCAGCTCAACTAGCGGGAGGGCCCGTTTGTCAGATACGCAGTATTTT.

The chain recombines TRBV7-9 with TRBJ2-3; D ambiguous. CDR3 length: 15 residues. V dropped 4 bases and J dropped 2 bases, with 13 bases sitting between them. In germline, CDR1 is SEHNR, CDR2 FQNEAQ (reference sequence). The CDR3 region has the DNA TGTGCCAGCAGCTCTCCCATTCTCCCCACAGATACGCAGTATTTT. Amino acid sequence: CASSSPILPTDTQYF.

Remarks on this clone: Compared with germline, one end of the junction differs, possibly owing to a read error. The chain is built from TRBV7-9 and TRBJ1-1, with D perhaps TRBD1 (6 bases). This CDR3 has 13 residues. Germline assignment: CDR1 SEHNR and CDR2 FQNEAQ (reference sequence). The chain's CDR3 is CASNGDIRIGLLF. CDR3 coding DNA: TGTGCCAGCAACGGGGACATAAGAATTGGTCTACTCTTT.

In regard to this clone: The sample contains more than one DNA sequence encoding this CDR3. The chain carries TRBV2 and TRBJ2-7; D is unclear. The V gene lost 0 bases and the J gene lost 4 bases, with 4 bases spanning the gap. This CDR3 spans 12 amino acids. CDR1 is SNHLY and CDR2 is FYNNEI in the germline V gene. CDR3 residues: CASSEALYEQYF. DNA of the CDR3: TGTGCCAGCAGTGAAGCGCTTTACGAGCAGTACTTC. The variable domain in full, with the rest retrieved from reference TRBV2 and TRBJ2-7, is EPEVTQTPSHQVTQMGQEVILRCVPISNHLYFYWYRQILGQKVEFLVSFYNNEISEKSEIFDDQFSVERPDGSNFTLKIRSTKLEDSAMYFCASSEALYEQYFGPGTRLTVT.

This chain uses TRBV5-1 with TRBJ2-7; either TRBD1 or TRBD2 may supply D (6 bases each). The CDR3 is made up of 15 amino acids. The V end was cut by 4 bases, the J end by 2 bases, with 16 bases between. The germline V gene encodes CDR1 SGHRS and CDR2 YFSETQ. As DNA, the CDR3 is TGCGCCAGCAGCCCGGGGGATGGGGGCCCCTACGAGCAGTACTTC. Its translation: CASSPGDGGPYEQYF.

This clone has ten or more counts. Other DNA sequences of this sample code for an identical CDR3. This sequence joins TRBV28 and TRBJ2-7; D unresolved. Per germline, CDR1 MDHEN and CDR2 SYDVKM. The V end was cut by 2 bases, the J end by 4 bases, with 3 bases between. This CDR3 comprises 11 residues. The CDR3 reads CASSLNYEQYF. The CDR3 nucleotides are TGTGCCAGCAGTTTAAATTACGAGCAGTACTTC.

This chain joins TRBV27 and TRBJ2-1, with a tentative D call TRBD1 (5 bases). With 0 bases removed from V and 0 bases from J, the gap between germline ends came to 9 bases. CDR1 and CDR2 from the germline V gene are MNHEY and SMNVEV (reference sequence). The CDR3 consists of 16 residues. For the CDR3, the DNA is TGTGCCAGCAGTTTATCGGGGCAGGTCTCCTACAATGAGCAGTTCTTC. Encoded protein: CASSLSGQVSYNEQFF.

CDR3 loop: CASSFGTSGKEDTQYF. The CDR3 nucleotides are TGCGCCAGCAGCTTCGGGACTAGCGGGAAGGAGGATACGCAGTATTTT. The chain is built from TRBV5-1 and TRBJ2-3; 13 nucleotides match TRBD2. CDR3 length equals 16 residues. V trimming: 2 bases; J trimming: 6 bases; junction bases outside the gene matches: 6. Germline V gene data show CDR1 as SGHRS and CDR2 as YFSETQ.

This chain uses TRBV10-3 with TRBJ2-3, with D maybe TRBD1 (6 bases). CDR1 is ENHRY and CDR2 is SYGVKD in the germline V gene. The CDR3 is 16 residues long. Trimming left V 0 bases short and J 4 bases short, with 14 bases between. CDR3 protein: CAISESQTGFADTQYF. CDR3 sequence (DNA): TGTGCCATCAGTGAGTCGCAAACAGGGTTTGCAGATACGCAGTATTTT.

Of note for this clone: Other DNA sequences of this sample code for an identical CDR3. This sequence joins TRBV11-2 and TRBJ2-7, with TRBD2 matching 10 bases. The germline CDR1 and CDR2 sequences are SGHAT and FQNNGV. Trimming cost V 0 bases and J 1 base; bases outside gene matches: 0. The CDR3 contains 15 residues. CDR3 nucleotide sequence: TGTGCCAGCAGCTTAGAACTAGCGGGATCCTACGAGCAGTACTTC. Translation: CASSLELAGSYEQYF.

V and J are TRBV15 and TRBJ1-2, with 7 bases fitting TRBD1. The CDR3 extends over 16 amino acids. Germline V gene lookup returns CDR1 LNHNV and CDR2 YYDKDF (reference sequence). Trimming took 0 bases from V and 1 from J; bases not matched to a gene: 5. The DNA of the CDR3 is TGTGCCACCAGCAGAGATTGGGGGACAGATAACTATGGCTACACCTTC. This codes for CATSRDWGTDNYGYTF.

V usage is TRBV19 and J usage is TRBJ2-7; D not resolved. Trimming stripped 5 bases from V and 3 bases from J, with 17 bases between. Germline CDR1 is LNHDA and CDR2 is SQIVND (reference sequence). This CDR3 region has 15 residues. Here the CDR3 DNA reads TGTGCCAGTAGTGCATCTCGCAGTAGCCTCTACGAGCAGTACTTC. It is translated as CASSASRSSLYEQYF. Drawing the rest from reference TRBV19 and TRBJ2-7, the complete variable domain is DGGITQSPKYLFRKEGQNVTLSCEQNLNHDAMYWYRQDPGQGLRLIYYSQIVNDFQKGDIAEGYSVSREKKESFPLTVTSAQKNPTAFYLCASSASRSSLYEQYFGPGTRLTVT.

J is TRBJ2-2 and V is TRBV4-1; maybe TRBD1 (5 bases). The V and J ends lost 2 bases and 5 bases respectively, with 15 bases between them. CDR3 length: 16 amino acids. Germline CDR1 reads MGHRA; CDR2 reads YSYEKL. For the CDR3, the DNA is TGCGCCAGCAGCCAAAGCACAGGCCTAACGACCGGGGAGCTGTTTTTT. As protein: CASSQSTGLTTGELFF.

CDR3 loop: CASSLVGAQSTEAFF. The CDR3 DNA reads TGTGCCAGCAGCTTAGTTGGGGCCCAGAGCACTGAAGCTTTCTTT. The chain has TRBV7-9 and TRBJ1-1, with D maybe TRBD1 (5 bases). The CDR3 is made up of 15 amino acids. Deletions cut 1 base from V and 4 bases from J, with 13 bases between. Germline lookup yields CDR1 SEHNR and CDR2 FQNEAQ (reference sequence).

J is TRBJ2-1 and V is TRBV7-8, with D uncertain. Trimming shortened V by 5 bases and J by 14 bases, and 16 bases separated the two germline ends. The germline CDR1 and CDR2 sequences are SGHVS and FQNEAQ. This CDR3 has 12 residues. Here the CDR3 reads CASSIRAQVKFF. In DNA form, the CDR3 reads TGTGCCAGCAGCATTAGGGCCCAAGTCAAGTTCTTC.

CDR3 sequence: CASSFDPGVNYGYTF. The CDR3 coding sequence is TGTGCCAGCAGTTTCGACCCAGGGGTTAACTATGGCTACACCTTC. The rearrangement joins TRBV6-5 to TRBJ1-2; tentative D call: TRBD1 (6 bases). The CDR3 covers 15 residues. Trimming left V 4 bases short and J 1 base short, with 13 bases between. CDR1 and CDR2 from the germline V gene are MNHEY and SVGAGI.

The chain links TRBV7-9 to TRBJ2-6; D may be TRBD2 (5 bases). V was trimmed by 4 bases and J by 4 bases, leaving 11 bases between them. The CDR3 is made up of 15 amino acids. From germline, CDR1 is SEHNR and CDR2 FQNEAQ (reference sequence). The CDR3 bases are TGTGCCAGCAGCTCCCCGAGGGCAGGGGCCAACGTCCTGACTTTC. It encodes CASSSPRAGANVLTF.

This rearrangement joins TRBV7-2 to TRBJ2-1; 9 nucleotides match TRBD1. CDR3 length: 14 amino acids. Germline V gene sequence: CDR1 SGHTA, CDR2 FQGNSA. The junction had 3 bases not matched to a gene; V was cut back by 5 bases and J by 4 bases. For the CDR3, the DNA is TGTGCCAGCAGCCATGGGACAGGGTACAATGAGCAGTTCTTC. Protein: CASSHGTGYNEQFF.

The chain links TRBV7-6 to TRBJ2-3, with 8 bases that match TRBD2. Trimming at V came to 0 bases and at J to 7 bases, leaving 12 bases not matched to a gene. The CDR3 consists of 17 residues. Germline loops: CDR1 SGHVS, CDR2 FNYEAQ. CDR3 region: CASSLAGVAGQGYTQYF. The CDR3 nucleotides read TGTGCCAGCAGCTTAGCGGGAGTAGCGGGGCAGGGGTATACGCAGTATTTT.

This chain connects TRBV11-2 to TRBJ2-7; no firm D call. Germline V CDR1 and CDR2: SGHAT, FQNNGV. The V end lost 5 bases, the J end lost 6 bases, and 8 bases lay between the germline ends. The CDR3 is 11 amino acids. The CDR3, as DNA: TGTGCCAGCAGCCCAGTGGTCGAGCAGTACTTC. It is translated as CASSPVVEQYF.